This TCR beta chain originates from a study of blood T cell repertoires in COVID-19. Study-level information: Both acute and convalescent COVID-19 samples were obtained from the United States, Italy and Spain. In each case, the material was cDNA or gDNA derived from T cells, B-cell-depleted T cells, or PBMCs.

The table came from immunoSEQ multiplex PCR; TCRdb's copy has only in-frame clones and leaves some out. The table includes 35,000 to 50,000 clones, about 89% detected once. Germline V gene lookup returns CDR1 SGHNT and CDR2 YENEEA. CDR3 size: 13 residues. The V and J ends lost 1 base and 2 bases respectively, with 3 bases between them. This chain uses TRBV11-3 with TRBJ2-1, with D unresolved. This receptor was identified in a man aged 70-80 years with active COVID-19. The sample comprised peripheral blood. This chain's CDR3 is CASSLGPYNEQFF. For the CDR3, the DNA is TGTGCCAGCAGCTTAGGGCCCTACAATGAGCAGTTCTTC.